This TCR beta chain was sequenced during a study of vaccination effects on CD4 cells after COVID-19 (dated by TCRdb to 2022 to 2024). Broadly, across the study: In the ViraFEST assay, PBMC were stimulated with viral peptide pools, and antigen-specific CD4+ T cell clonotypes were then identified by expansion using TCR sequencing. Each participant got two doses of an mRNA SARS-CoV-2 vaccine, either BNT162b2 or mRNA-1273. Over 1.5 million PBMC per well were cultured with about 9.6 ug/ml peptides in IMDM containing 5% human AB serum, approximately 10 IU/ml IL-2 and gentamicin. SARS-CoV-2 spike-specific CD4+ TCR repertoires were compared before and after mRNA vaccination in COVID-19 convalescent patients and in infection-naive vaccine recipients. The full study included 10 COVID-19 convalescent patients and a handful of SARS-CoV-2-naive healthy vaccine recipients. In the study, cultures from other donors were sequenced using the Oncomine TCR Beta short-read assay on an Illumina iSeq 100.

After more than 9 days of culture, CD4+ T cells were isolated with the EasySep CD4+ T cell isolation kit. None of the healthy vaccine recipients had a prior SARS-CoV-2 infection, which was confirmed by nucleocapsid antibody tests that came back negative both before and after vaccination. Half of the culture medium was replaced with fresh IL-2-containing medium on days 3 and 7. Each peptide stimulation condition was cultured in triplicate wells unless otherwise noted. Using Ficoll-Paque Plus gradient centrifugation, PBMC were separated from whole blood and then either used fresh or cryopreserved at -140C. The QIAamp micro DNA kit was used to extract genomic DNA from the cultured CD4+ T cells. As concerns this clone: Its binding antigen is unknown. No clone much larger than this one lies a single base away; base qualities are absent.

The library was generated by the immunoSEQ multiplex PCR assay. DNA from the cultured and isolated CD4+ T cells underwent TCR beta CDR3 sequencing. The authors' pipeline ran thus. The analysis removed non-productive TCR sequences, trimmed reads to the CDR3 region, and retained only CDR3s that were 7 or more amino acids long. Antigen-specific clonotypes were identified with the MANAFEST web app by comparing expansion in peptide wells against reference cultures. To be called positive, a clone needed expansion at FDR<0.05 compared with the reference and with all other wells, an odds ratio greater than 5, and a frequency greater than 0.1% in two replicate wells. A clonotype was called cross-reactive if it was significantly expanded both in SARS-CoV-2 spike wells and in at least one common cold coronavirus spike condition. Using the stringdist R package, CDR3 similarity was measured by Levenshtein distance, and unrooted trees were constructed with ape in R 3.6.1. The clones in this table, taken by TCRdb from immuneACCESS, are in-frame only. Not every clone is retained; where verified, under half of the shortfall comes from an unresolved V gene, and the cause of the rest is unknown. Clonal size and the V and J genes are those of that table, whereas D and trimming came from the DNA. The sample data list approximately 37,000 clones, and approximately 75% of these were observed just once. Jointly, the top ten make up 3% of the sample.

Points the paper makes about the study in general: The study was limited by a small number of convalescent patients, and early post-infection timepoints were lacking. At late post-vaccination timepoints, both infection-induced and vaccine-induced clones showed marked clonal contraction, consistent with waning T cell responses. Among healthy vaccine recipients, nearly all vaccine-induced clones were SARS-CoV-2 mono-reactive, and just 1 of 255 was cross-reactive with common cold coronaviruses.

The germline V gene specifies SGDLS as CDR1 and YYNGEE as CDR2. Its CDR3 holds 15 amino acids, cysteine through phenylalanine. CDR3 DNA only is kept here, 45 bases in frame from base 1. V is pared back by 0 bases and J by 6 bases, with 13 bases lying between the germline termini. The origin of this receptor is a human donor who received a COVID-19 vaccine. The rearranged chain carries TRBV9 and TRBJ2-1; a weak D assignment points to TRBD2 (7 bases agree). Here the sequenced sample was CD4+ T cells from PBMCs cultured without peptide, taken before COVID-19 vaccination. The nucleotide sequence is TGTGCCAGCAGCGTAGTGGGGGGGGCAAGCAATGAGCAGTTCTTC. It specifies CASSVVGGASNEQFF.